This T cell receptor beta chain stems from a study of T cell responses to AZD1222 COVID-19 vaccine. Study summary: Whether given at about 4 or about 12 weeks, second doses were pooled.

This clone was found once. V was cut by 3 bases and J by 4 bases, with 13 bases left in between. The CDR3 loop spans 15 amino acids. The V gene's germline CDR1 is MNHNS and CDR2 SASEGT. Profiling relied on immunoSEQ multiplex PCR, and the TCRdb table lists in-frame clones only, not all of them. The sample lists approximately 130,000 clones, about 89% occurring once. The chain uses TRBV6-1 and TRBJ1-5; D is unclear. This receptor was obtained from an adult in good health. The starting material was peripheral blood, obtained on day 0 of AZD1222 vaccination. CDR3 in DNA: TGTGCCAGCAGTGAGTTGCCAGGAGGTAATCAGCCCCAGCATTTT. Translating gives CASSELPGGNQPQHF.